This T cell receptor (beta chain) came from a study of blood T cell repertoires in COVID-19. This CDR3 comprises 14 residues. The germline V gene has CDR1 GTSNPN and CDR2 SVGIG (reference sequence). V lost 5 bases and J lost 4; bases outside the gene matches: 8. Generated by immunoSEQ multiplex PCR, the TCRdb table keeps only in-frame clones and is missing some. The sample records 330,000 or so clones, roughly 86% being singletons. The sequencing sample was made of PBMCs or T cells enriched from blood (not recorded which). The clonotype was recovered from a man aged 35-49 years in a cohort exposed to, infected with or recovered from COVID-19 (not recorded which). This chain joins TRBV30 and TRBJ1-2; 9 bases align to TRBD1. CDR3 residues: CAWENRGRSYGYTF. As DNA, the CDR3 is TGTGCCTGGGAAAACAGGGGGCGAAGCTATGGCTACACCTTC.